The 8 T cell receptor beta chains reported below all come from one sample, sequenced in a study of T-cell memory formation after mild COVID-19. Via MiXCR, TCRdb re-called the 5' RACE reads, giving one row per CDR3 protein. Of about 180,000 distinct CDR3 sequences in the sample, around 18% were seen once. Specimen: PBMCs or a T cell subset sorted from them (not recorded which). The source of these receptors is a man between 18 and 35 years old who had mild COVID-19 (a few samples of this study predate the infection). Cell type and time point are not known.

CDR3 residues: CASSQASSTGELFF. The CDR3 DNA sequence: TGTGCCAGCAGCCAAGCCTCTAGCACCGGGGAGCTGTTTTTT. V usage is TRBV3-1 and J usage is TRBJ2-2; D gene ambiguous. The CDR3 length is 14 residues. Germline-derived CDR1 and CDR2 are LGHDT and YNNKEL (reference sequence). Trimming cost V 1 base and J 4 bases, with 7 bases left between them. Together with reference TRBV3-1 and TRBJ2-2, the CDR3 gives the full variable domain: DTAVSQTPKYLVTQMGNDKSIKCEQNLGHDTMYWYKQDSKKFLKIMFSYNNKELIINETVPNRFSPKSPDKAHLNLHINSLELGDSAVYFCASSQASSTGELFFGEGSRLTVL.

In this sample, this clonotype turned up a few times. This chain connects TRBV5-1 to TRBJ2-3; perhaps TRBD1 as D (5 bases). The germline gives CDR1 SGHRS, CDR2 YFSETQ. The CDR3 has 15 amino acids. The V and J ends lost 2 bases and 2 bases respectively, with 12 bases between them. CDR3 sequence (DNA): TGCGCCAGCAGCTTTACAGGCCCCAACACAGATACGCAGTATTTT. Encoded protein: CASSFTGPNTDTQYF.

The chain carries TRBV6-2 or TRBV6-3 and TRBJ2-2; possibly TRBD1 for D (6 bases). The germline CDR1 and CDR2 sequences are MNHEY and SVGEGT. The CDR3 has 14 amino acids. With 6 bases removed from V and 3 bases from J, the gap between germline ends came to 11 bases. CDR3 coding DNA: TGTGCCAGCAGGTACACAGGGCACACCGGGGAGCTGTTTTTT. Its translation is CASRYTGHTGELFF.

This clonotype was observed a handful of times. This sequence joins TRBV20-1 and TRBJ2-3; 7 nucleotides align to TRBD2. This CDR3 comprises 11 residues. The germline gives CDR1 DFQATT, CDR2 SNEGSKA (reference sequence). J gave up 6 bases and V 5 bases, and 2 bases lay outside the gene matches. The CDR3 spells CSAAGVDTQYF. The CDR3 DNA follows: TGCAGTGCTGCGGGGGTGGATACGCAGTATTTT.

This clonotype was seen once. The V gene is TRBV10-3, the J gene TRBJ2-6, with 9 positions matching TRBD1. Germline V gives CDR1 ENHRY, CDR2 SYGVKD. Trimming at V came to 5 bases and at J to 0 bases, leaving 11 bases not matched to a gene. The CDR3 extends over 19 amino acids. The chain's CDR3 is CAISPSPGTGSSGANVLTF. DNA of the CDR3: TGTGCCATCAGTCCTAGTCCCGGGACAGGGAGCTCTGGGGCCAACGTCCTGACTTTC.

The chain joins TRBV6-2 or TRBV6-3 to TRBJ1-3; D ambiguous. V shed 7 bases and J shed 1 base, with 11 bases lying between them. This CDR3 contains 14 residues. Germline V gene lookup returns CDR1 MNHEY and CDR2 SVGEGT. The CDR3 region is CASIEWGSGNTIYF. In DNA form, the CDR3 reads TGTGCCAGCATCGAATGGGGTTCTGGAAACACCATATATTTT.

As regards this clonotype: Mismatch with germline at one junction end may stem from a read error. The rearrangement links TRBV6-5 to TRBJ1-3; the D gene is possibly TRBD1 (6 bases). The CDR3 totals 17 residues. Germline V gene data show CDR1 as MNHEY and CDR2 as SVGAGI. The CDR3: CASSYRGTGGPGNTIYF. The CDR3 nucleotides read TGTGCCAGCAGTTACCGGGGGACGGGGGGCCCTGGAAACACTATATATTTT.

The V gene is TRBV20-1, the J gene TRBJ2-7, with TRBD1 identical over 8 bases. V dropped 6 bases and J dropped 0; count of bases not matched to a gene: 4. This CDR3 contains 13 residues. The germline V gene encodes CDR1 DFQATT and CDR2 SNEGSKA (reference sequence). The CDR3 nucleotides are TGCAGTGCGCTTGACAGGGGCTCCTACGAGCAGTACGTC. This encodes CSALDRGSYEQYV.